This passage covers 26 T cell receptor beta chains from one sample sequenced in a study of cytomegalovirus exposure and HLA in healthy donors. The PCR contained 60 Vbeta and 13 Jbeta primers. Libraries were prepared by immunoSEQ multiplex PCR; TCRdb keeps only in-frame clonotypes and omits some of them. In the table there are about 140,000 clones, around four fifths of which are singletons. The source material was PBMCs. The receptor source for this set is a man in his forties in good health and CMV-seronegative.

This chain joins TRBV2 and TRBJ2-7; TRBD2 matches 14 bases. Germline V gene data show CDR1 as SNHLY and CDR2 as FYNNEI. The V and J ends lost 7 bases and 5 bases, in that order; junction bases with no gene match: 7. This CDR3 contains 15 residues. DNA for the CDR3: TGTGCCAGCATCGGGACTAGCGGGAGTTCCCACGAGCAGTACTTC. Residues: CASIGTSGSSHEQYF.

The rearrangement joins TRBV5-5 to TRBJ1-1; TRBD1 agrees at 7 bases. The length of the CDR3 is 16 residues. Germline V gives CDR1 SGHKS, CDR2 YYEKEE (reference sequence). V was clipped by 4 bases and J by 0 bases; unmatched bases: 9. As DNA, the CDR3 is TGTGCCAGCAGCGTTTTTCCAGGGGGTTTGAACACTGAAGCTTTCTTT. Translation: CASSVFPGGLNTEAFF.

The chain employs TRBV2 and TRBJ2-1, with a tentative D call TRBD2 (6 bases). This CDR3 is built from 15 residues. The germline V and J ends were trimmed by 7 bases and 7 bases, with 20 bases remaining between them. Germline loops: CDR1 SNHLY, CDR2 FYNNEI. DNA for the CDR3: TGTGCCAGCAAGGTGGACGGGACTCTTTGGAATGAGCAGTTCTTC. The encoded protein is CASKVDGTLWNEQFF.

The CDR3 nucleotides read TGTGCCAGCAGCCCCCCTAGCGGGAGCGCCAAAAACATTCAGTACTTC. It encodes CASSPPSGSAKNIQYF. The chain uses TRBV9 and TRBJ2-4; TRBD2 matches at 10 bases. V lost 4 bases to trimming and J lost 1 base; unmatched junction nucleotides: 5. The CDR3 length is 16 residues. The germline V gene has CDR1 SGDLS and CDR2 YYNGEE.

The chain is built from TRBV28 and TRBJ2-5, with TRBD2 matching over 10 bases. CDR3 length: 15 residues. J was trimmed by 5 bases and V by 10 bases; bases with no gene match: 13. The germline gives CDR1 MDHEN, CDR2 SYDVKM. CDR3 coding DNA: TGTGCCACCGCTAGCGGGGGCCAGACTCGGGAGACCCAGTACTTC. Its translation: CATASGGQTRETQYF.

This clone has a handful of counts. J is TRBJ1-2 and V is TRBV2; D uncertain. CDR1 and CDR2 (germline): SNHLY, FYNNEI. This CDR3 comprises 13 residues. Trimming pared 7 bases from V and 3 bases from J, leaving 12 bases between. The CDR3 bases are TGTGCCAGCACCACCCGCGGAGACTATGGCTACACCTTC. It translates to CASTTRGDYGYTF.

Concerning this clone itself: This sample includes further DNA sequences coding for the same CDR3. This chain connects TRBV19 to TRBJ2-3, with 8 bases that match TRBD2. CDR1 is LNHDA and CDR2 is SQIVND in the germline V gene (reference sequence). Trimming removed 7 bases from V and 2 bases from J; junction bases left unmatched: 8. This CDR3 has 15 amino acids. This chain's CDR3 is CASKTSGDPTDTQYF. In DNA, the CDR3 is TGTGCCAGTAAAACTAGCGGAGATCCCACAGATACGCAGTATTTT.

The V call is TRBV4-2, the J call TRBJ2-7; TRBD1 matches at 9 bases. V trimming: 3 bases; J trimming: 6 bases; junction bases outside the gene matches: 6. The CDR3 length is 14 residues. Germline values: CDR1 LGHNA, CDR2 YNFKEQ. The CDR3 region has the DNA TGTGCCAGCAGCCAGGACAGGGGAACTCGCGAGCAGTACTTC. Translation: CASSQDRGTREQYF.

The rearrangement links TRBV7-8 to TRBJ2-7; TRBD2 matches at 15 bases. The CDR3 is 18 residues long. Germline V CDR1 and CDR2: SGHVS, FQNEAQ. Germline trimming cut 4 bases from V and 1 base from J; bases unmatched to any gene: 8. The CDR3 loop reads CASSSLGLAGGQSYEQYF. The CDR3 bases are TGTGCCAGCAGCTCATTGGGACTAGCGGGGGGCCAATCCTACGAGCAGTACTTC.

This rearrangement joins TRBV5-4 to TRBJ2-7; the D gene is possibly TRBD2 (5 bases). Germline values: CDR1 SGHNT, CDR2 YYREEE (reference sequence). Trimming removed 1 base from V and 8 bases from J, with 16 bases in between. This CDR3 has 14 amino acids. CDR3 coding DNA: TGTGCCAGCAGCTTGTCGGAGAGGGTGGAAAAGCAGTACTTC. It yields the protein CASSLSERVEKQYF.

The chain uses TRBV28 and TRBJ1-5; the match to TRBD1 covers 12 bases. Germline trimming cut 4 bases from V and 7 bases from J; bases unmatched to any gene: 11. The CDR3 has 17 residues. The germline gives CDR1 MDHEN, CDR2 SYDVKM. The CDR3 reads CASSSPLGQGAWQPQHF. The CDR3 DNA follows: TGTGCCAGCAGTTCCCCCCTGGGACAGGGGGCTTGGCAGCCCCAGCATTTT.

The genes are TRBV29-1 and TRBJ2-7; 7 bases are shared with TRBD1. The CDR3 is made up of 14 amino acids. Germline CDR1 is SQVTM and CDR2 is ANQGSEA. The V and J ends lost 3 bases and 3 bases, in that order; junction bases with no gene match: 8. CDR3 DNA: TGCAGCGTTGAGGTGGCAGGGGGTCGCTACGAGCAGTACTTC. Amino acids: CSVEVAGGRYEQYF.

The sample holds one count of this clone. This chain connects TRBV4-1 to TRBJ1-1, with D hard to call. CDR1 and CDR2 from the germline V gene are MGHRA and YSYEKL. The CDR3 sequence is 14 residues long. V lost 0 bases to trimming and J lost 0 bases, with 5 bases between them. The CDR3 loop is CASSQDQVNTEAFF. As DNA, the CDR3 is TGCGCCAGCAGCCAAGATCAGGTGAACACTGAAGCTTTCTTT.

In its sample, this clone was seen once. J is TRBJ1-2 and V is TRBV5-1; 12 positions agree with TRBD1. The length of the CDR3 is 15 residues. Germline V CDR1 and CDR2: SGHRS, YFSETQ. Germline trimming cut 2 bases from V and 6 bases from J; bases unmatched to any gene: 5. CDR3 sequence (DNA): TGCGCCAGCAGCTTCGGGACAGGGGGCGCCGATGGCTACACCTTC. Its protein is CASSFGTGGADGYTF.

In the case of this clone: Other nucleotide sequences from this sample produce the same CDR3. The J gene is TRBJ2-2, the V gene TRBV7-3; maybe TRBD2 (5 bases). In germline, CDR1 is SGHTA, CDR2 FQGTGA. This CDR3 contains 14 residues. Deletions cut 4 bases from V and 2 bases from J, with 8 bases between. The CDR3 is CASSSGLNTGELFF. Here the CDR3 DNA reads TGTGCCAGCAGCTCCGGACTTAACACCGGGGAGCTGTTTTTT.

The V call is TRBV27, the J call TRBJ2-1; possible D gene TRBD2, 6 bases. The CDR3 length is 14 residues. V gave up 6 bases and J gave up 10 bases, with 19 bases separating them. Germline V gives CDR1 MNHEY, CDR2 SMNVEV (reference sequence). DNA for the CDR3: TGTGCCAGCAGCGATACGCATCTAGCGAAAGAGCAGTTCTTC. This translates into CASSDTHLAKEQFF.

This chain uses TRBV5-1 with TRBJ1-1; D gene unclear. The CDR3 contains 15 residues. Germline CDR1 and CDR2: SGHRS and YFSETQ. The V gene lost 6 bases and the J gene lost 1 base, with 16 bases spanning the gap. CDR3 DNA: TGCGCCAGCACTGGGTTAGCGGATGGGAACACTGAAGCTTTCTTT. Translated: CASTGLADGNTEAFF.

The chain recombines TRBV9 with TRBJ2-7; weak D call: TRBD2 (6 bases). Germline loops: CDR1 SGDLS, CDR2 YYNGEE. This CDR3 is built from 16 residues. Trimming cost V 0 bases and J 0 bases, with 13 bases left between them. The CDR3 reads CASSVGISGGSYEQYF. The CDR3 DNA is TGTGCCAGCAGCGTAGGTATTAGCGGAGGCTCCTACGAGCAGTACTTC.

The CDR3, as DNA: TGTGCCAGCTGGGGACTGACTAACACTGAAGCTTTCTTT. Protein: CASWGLTNTEAFF. V usage is TRBV2 and J usage is TRBJ1-1, with a possible D match to TRBD1 (5 bases). V was shortened by 8 bases and J by 2 bases, with 12 bases between the two germline ends. There are 13 residues in the CDR3. Germline V CDR1 and CDR2: SNHLY, FYNNEI.

CDR3 nucleotides: TGCAGCGTTGAAGATCTAGACAGGGGGGGGGTTGGCTACACCTTC. Protein sequence: CSVEDLDRGGVGYTF. V and J are TRBV29-1 and TRBJ1-2, with 9 positions matching TRBD1. Germline values: CDR1 SQVTM, CDR2 ANQGSEA. The length of the CDR3 is 15 residues. V was clipped by 0 bases and J by 7 bases; unmatched bases: 9.

The chain has TRBV5-1 and TRBJ2-1, with 7 bases fitting TRBD1. Germline loops: CDR1 SGHRS, CDR2 YFSETQ. This CDR3 has 14 residues. V gave up 4 bases and J gave up 9 bases; unmatched junction bases: 10. CDR3: CASSQDRRYGEQFF. CDR3 sequence (DNA): TGCGCCAGCAGCCAGGACAGGCGGTATGGTGAGCAGTTCTTC.

The chain recombines TRBV27 with TRBJ2-5, with D uncertain. The CDR3 is 11 residues long. Germline V CDR1 and CDR2: MNHEY, SMNVEV (reference sequence). V lost 3 bases, J lost 6 bases, and 5 bases lay in between. CDR3 loop: CASSFGQTQYF. The CDR3 DNA reads as TGTGCCAGCAGTTTCGGTCAGACCCAGTACTTC.

This clone appeared a few times. The chain is built from TRBV6-5 and TRBJ2-1; 8 bases agree with TRBD2. Looked up from germline, CDR1 is MNHEY and CDR2 is SVGAGI. The CDR3 contains 16 residues. V dropped 0 bases and J dropped 6; count of bases not matched to a gene: 7. DNA of the CDR3: TGTGCCAGCAGTTACTCCCCGGGACTAGTTGGCAATGAGCAGTTCTTC. It codes for CASSYSPGLVGNEQFF.

This clone was recorded only once. The chain links TRBV11-2 to TRBJ1-1; D remains unclear. The germline gives CDR1 SGHAT, CDR2 FQNNGV. This CDR3 contains 15 residues. The ends were cut back, 7 bases at V and 5 bases at J, with 20 bases in the middle. In DNA form, the CDR3 reads TGTGCCAGCACCAGAATTGGGGAGGCGCGGACTGAAGCTTTCTTT. Residues: CASTRIGEARTEAFF. Together with reference TRBV11-2 and TRBJ1-1, the CDR3 gives the full variable domain: EAGVAQSPRYKIIEKRQSVAFWCNPISGHATLYWYQQILGQGPKLLIQFQNNGVVDDSQLPKDRFSAERLKGVDSTLKIQPAKLEDSAVYLCASTRIGEARTEAFFGQGTRLTVV.

The genes are TRBV5-1 and TRBJ1-1, with 8 bases that match TRBD1. Germline loops: CDR1 SGHRS, CDR2 YFSETQ. This CDR3 is 17 amino acids long. V lost 0 bases, J lost 0 bases, and 7 bases stayed unmatched. The DNA of the CDR3 is TGCGCCAGCAGCTTGGCCGTCACAGGGGGAATGAACACTGAAGCTTTCTTT. Translated: CASSLAVTGGMNTEAFF.

The rearrangement links TRBV7-6 to TRBJ2-3; 12 nucleotides match TRBD2. The CDR3 length is 18 residues. Germline assignment: CDR1 SGHVS and CDR2 FNYEAQ. The junction had 9 bases not matched to a gene; V was cut back by 5 bases and J by 0 bases. The CDR3 DNA sequence: TGTGCCAGCAGCCCCCGACTAGCGGGAGTTGAAAGCACAGATACGCAGTATTTT. Encoded protein: CASSPRLAGVESTDTQYF. Using reference TRBV7-6 and TRBJ2-3 for the parts outside the CDR3, the full variable domain is GAGVSQSPRYKVTKRGQDVALRCDPISGHVSLYWYRQALGQGPEFLTYFNYEAQQDKSGLPNDRFSAERPEGSISTLTIQRTEQRDSAMYRCASSPRLAGVESTDTQYFGPGTRLTVL.